The 25 T cell receptor beta chains below all came from one sample that was sequenced in a study of cytomegalovirus exposure and HLA in healthy donors. The PCR contained 60 Vbeta and 13 Jbeta primers. This table comes from immunoSEQ multiplex PCR, and its TCRdb copy is limited to in-frame clones, with some not included. This repertoire includes about 110,000 clones. Material for sequencing was PBMCs. These receptor sequences come from a man aged 30-40 years in good health and CMV-seronegative.

The chain is built from TRBV6-5 and TRBJ2-7; 9 bases line up with TRBD1. CDR3 size: 14 residues. The V and J ends lost 6 bases and 1 base, in that order; junction bases with no gene match: 4. Germline-derived CDR1 and CDR2 are MNHEY and SVGAGI. The CDR3 DNA follows: TGTGCCAGCAGCCCCGACAGGGGGTCCTACGAGCAGTACTTC. It translates to CASSPDRGSYEQYF.

V and J are TRBV30 and TRBJ2-3; no reliable D call. CDR3 size: 12 residues. Germline CDR1 GTSNPN, CDR2 SVGIG (reference sequence). Trimming pared 8 bases from V and 6 bases from J, leaving 15 bases between. The CDR3 spells CAGLFSADTQYF. The CDR3 DNA follows: TGTGCCGGCCTGTTCTCAGCGGATACGCAGTATTTT.

The chain couples TRBV29-1 to TRBJ1-1; possible D gene TRBD1, 5 bases. Germline values: CDR1 SQVTM, CDR2 ANQGSEA. Trimming took 7 bases from V and 0 from J, leaving 12 bases between them. This CDR3 is built from 13 residues. The CDR3 sequence is CSAVDILNTEAFF. The CDR3 region has the DNA TGCAGCGCTGTGGACATCTTGAACACTGAAGCTTTCTTT.

J is TRBJ2-7 and V is TRBV6-5; the match to TRBD2 covers 9 bases. Trimming took 0 bases from V and 7 from J; bases not matched to a gene: 7. This CDR3 region has 15 residues. Germline V gene data show CDR1 as MNHEY and CDR2 as SVGAGI. The CDR3 loop is CASSYSASGAGEQYF. In DNA, the CDR3 is TGTGCCAGCAGTTACTCGGCTAGCGGGGCGGGGGAGCAGTACTTC.

The rearrangement uses TRBV5-1 and TRBJ2-1; 13 bases line up with TRBD2. The V gene's germline CDR1 is SGHRS and CDR2 YFSETQ. Losses at the gene ends were 2 bases for V and 5 bases for J; bases not matched to a gene: 1. This CDR3 is 15 amino acids long. Here the CDR3 reads CASSLGTSGNNEQFF. CDR3 nucleotide sequence: TGCGCCAGCAGCTTAGGGACTAGCGGGAACAATGAGCAGTTCTTC. The variable domain in full, completed from reference TRBV5-1 and TRBJ2-1, reads KAGVTQTPRYLIKTRGQQVTLSCSPISGHRSVSWYQQTPGQGLQFLFEYFSETQRNKGNFPGRFSGRQFSNSRSEMNVSTLELGDSALYLCASSLGTSGNNEQFFGPGTRLTVL.

The rearrangement uses TRBV7-3 and TRBJ2-1; 9 bases align to TRBD2. J was trimmed by 5 bases and V by 6 bases; bases with no gene match: 8. Germline V gene lookup returns CDR1 SGHTA and CDR2 FQGTGA. This CDR3 has 15 residues. The DNA for the CDR3 is TGTGCCAGCAGTCAAATAGCGGGGGTGAACAATGAGCAGTTCTTC. Amino acid sequence: CASSQIAGVNNEQFF.

The chain has TRBV5-1 and TRBJ2-3, with D perhaps TRBD2 (5 bases). CDR1 and CDR2 from the germline V gene are SGHRS and YFSETQ. V gave up 0 bases and J gave up 8 bases, with 16 bases separating them. The CDR3 totals 15 residues. The CDR3: CASSLGRGELGTQYF. CDR3 sequence (DNA): TGCGCCAGCAGCTTGGGTCGGGGTGAGTTGGGTACGCAGTATTTT.

V and J are TRBV5-1 and TRBJ1-1, with D maybe TRBD1 (6 bases). The CDR3 is 13 amino acids. CDR1 and CDR2 from the germline V gene are SGHRS and YFSETQ. V gave up 0 bases and J gave up 4 bases, with 7 bases separating them. This chain's CDR3 is CASSLVQGTEAFF. CDR3 bases: TGCGCCAGCAGCTTGGTACAGGGCACTGAAGCTTTCTTT. Using reference TRBV5-1 and TRBJ1-1 for the parts outside the CDR3, the full variable domain is KAGVTQTPRYLIKTRGQQVTLSCSPISGHRSVSWYQQTPGQGLQFLFEYFSETQRNKGNFPGRFSGRQFSNSRSEMNVSTLELGDSALYLCASSLVQGTEAFFGQGTRLTVV.

The CDR3 spells CASSQVGGISEKLFF. The CDR3 nucleotides are TGTGCCAGCAGCCAAGTCGGGGGGATAAGTGAAAAACTGTTTTTT. The J gene is TRBJ1-4, the V gene TRBV4-2; D may be TRBD1 (5 bases). Germline lookup yields CDR1 LGHNA and CDR2 YNFKEQ. Deletions cut 1 base from V and 7 bases from J, with 13 bases between. The length of the CDR3 is 15 residues.

The chain recombines TRBV19 with TRBJ2-3; maybe TRBD2 (7 bases). Trimming removed 0 bases at V and 8 bases at J, with 15 bases between. Germline lookup yields CDR1 LNHDA and CDR2 SQIVND (reference sequence). The CDR3 length is 15 residues. This chain's CDR3 is CASSIDLGGLSTQYF. The CDR3 bases are TGTGCCAGTAGTATAGATCTGGGGGGGCTTAGTACGCAGTATTTT.

V and J are TRBV18 and TRBJ2-5; 9 positions match TRBD2. The length of the CDR3 is 16 residues. Trimming cost V 0 bases and J 2 bases; bases outside gene matches: 4. Germline V lookup: CDR1 KGHSH, CDR2 LQKENI. The DNA of the CDR3 is TGTGCCAGCTCACCACCGAGCGGGGGGCGACAAGAGACCCAGTACTTC. Amino acids: CASSPPSGGRQETQYF.

V gene TRBV6-6 combines with J gene TRBJ2-3, with 10 bases that match TRBD2. J gave up 5 bases and V 2 bases, and 7 bases lay outside the gene matches. The CDR3 consists of 16 residues. Per the germline V gene, CDR1 is MNHNY and CDR2 is SVGAGI (reference sequence). The CDR3 DNA sequence: TGTGCCAGCAGTTACAAAAGCGGGGGGGCTAAAGATACGCAGTATTTT. This encodes CASSYKSGGAKDTQYF.

The gene calls are TRBV7-6 and TRBJ1-1; D call uncertain. CDR1 and CDR2 (germline): SGHVS, FNYEAQ. The CDR3 runs 13 residues. Trimming pared 1 base from V and 4 bases from J, leaving 7 bases between. The DNA for the CDR3 is TGTGCCAGCAGCTTAGGGGAGGGCACTGAAGCTTTCTTT. The encoded protein is CASSLGEGTEAFF.

The rearrangement links TRBV29-1 to TRBJ1-1; D perhaps matches TRBD1 (5 bases). Germline V gene data show CDR1 as SQVTM and CDR2 as ANQGSEA. The ends were cut back, 7 bases at V and 1 base at J, with 16 bases in the middle. CDR3 size: 14 residues. The CDR3 sequence: CSGIGLRGNTEAFF. The DNA of the CDR3 is TGCAGCGGCATAGGCCTTAGGGGGAACACTGAAGCTTTCTTT.

The V gene is TRBV5-1, the J gene TRBJ1-1; D is uncertain. Germline CDR1 SGHRS, CDR2 YFSETQ. Trimming removed 1 base from V and 4 bases from J, with 14 bases in between. The CDR3 sequence is 15 residues long. CDR3: CASSLSGRGSTEAFF. The CDR3 coding sequence is TGCGCCAGCAGCTTGTCAGGTAGAGGGAGCACTGAAGCTTTCTTT.

The V call is TRBV11-2, the J call TRBJ2-7, with TRBD2 matching over 9 bases. V lost 3 bases and J lost 6; bases outside the gene matches: 3. The CDR3 spans 13 residues. Germline CDR1 and CDR2: SGHAT and FQNNGV. CDR3 residues: CASSLRGGGEQYF. The CDR3 DNA sequence: TGTGCCAGCAGCTTGCGGGGGGGCGGCGAGCAGTACTTC.

The rearrangement joins TRBV5-6 to TRBJ1-1, with D perhaps TRBD1 (5 bases). Germline CDR1 SGHDT, CDR2 YYEEEE. Trimming shortened V by 3 bases and J by 3 bases, and 9 bases separated the two germline ends. CDR3 size: 13 residues. The CDR3 reads CASSSDRDTEAFF. The DNA for the CDR3 is TGTGCCAGCAGCTCCGACAGAGACACTGAAGCTTTCTTT. Complete variable domain (other parts from reference TRBV5-6 and TRBJ1-1): DAGVTQSPTHLIKTRGQQVTLRCSPKSGHDTVSWYQQALGQGPQFIFQYYEEEERQRGNFPDRFSGHQFPNYSSELNVNALLLGDSALYLCASSSDRDTEAFFGQGTRLTVV.

The genes are TRBV19 and TRBJ2-5, with D unresolved. Per the germline V gene, CDR1 is LNHDA and CDR2 is SQIVND (reference sequence). The V gene lost 4 bases and the J gene lost 2 bases, with 5 bases spanning the gap. This CDR3 comprises 12 residues. This CDR3 is CASSTGQETQYF. CDR3 coding DNA: TGTGCCAGTAGTACGGGTCAAGAGACCCAGTACTTC.

The gene calls are TRBV27 and TRBJ1-2, with 7 nucleotides matching TRBD1. In germline, CDR1 is MNHEY, CDR2 SMNVEV (reference sequence). Trimming at V came to 6 bases and at J to 4 bases, leaving 8 bases not matched to a gene. The CDR3 has 14 residues. The CDR3: CASRFTGVPYGYTF. CDR3 in DNA: TGTGCCAGCAGATTCACAGGGGTCCCCTATGGCTACACCTTC.

The chain links TRBV7-8 to TRBJ2-7; 9 bases fit TRBD1. Germline-derived CDR1 and CDR2 are SGHVS and FQNEAQ. The CDR3 is made up of 15 amino acids. The junction had 5 bases not matched to a gene; V was cut back by 2 bases and J by 3 bases. The CDR3 spells CASSLLQGANYEQYF. In DNA, the CDR3 is TGTGCCAGCAGCTTATTACAGGGGGCTAACTACGAGCAGTACTTC.

The chain combines TRBV5-1 with TRBJ2-3, with 11 bases lining up with TRBD2. The CDR3 is 14 amino acids. The germline CDR1 and CDR2 sequences are SGHRS and YFSETQ. The J segment lost 6 bases and the V segment lost 7 bases, leaving 7 bases of the junction unmatched. CDR3 in DNA: TGCGCCAGCGGCACTAGCGGGGGCTGGGATACGCAGTATTTT. Translated: CASGTSGGWDTQYF.

The chain couples TRBV6-5 to TRBJ1-2, with a possible D match to TRBD1 (5 bases). V was trimmed by 2 bases and J by 4 bases, leaving 11 bases between them. This CDR3 region has 14 residues. CDR1 MNHEY and CDR2 SVGAGI come from the germline V gene. Here the CDR3 DNA reads TGTGCCAGCAGTTACCGGGAGGGACGCTATGGCTACACCTTC. This gives the protein CASSYREGRYGYTF.

This sequence joins TRBV4-2 and TRBJ1-1, with TRBD1 matching 8 bases. The length of the CDR3 is 16 residues. J gave up 1 base and V 0 bases, and 4 bases lay outside the gene matches. The germline gives CDR1 LGHNA, CDR2 YNFKEQ. The CDR3, as DNA: TGTGCCAGCAGCCAAGAAGTACAGGGGGAGAACACTGAAGCTTTCTTT. Translating gives CASSQEVQGENTEAFF.

The chain combines TRBV6-5 with TRBJ1-1; TRBD1 matches 9 bases. Germline V lookup: CDR1 MNHEY, CDR2 SVGAGI. The CDR3 consists of 14 residues. V was pared by 5 bases and J by 6 bases, with 7 bases of the junction left unmatched. CDR3 DNA: TGTGCCAGCAGTCCCCGGGACAGGGTCGCTGAAGCTTTCTTT. It yields the protein CASSPRDRVAEAFF.

The V call is TRBV5-8, the J call TRBJ2-7, with 7 positions matching TRBD2. The CDR3 length is 17 residues. Trimming removed 2 bases from V and 3 bases from J; junction bases left unmatched: 14. The germline V gene has CDR1 SGHTS and CDR2 YDEGEE. The CDR3 loop is CASSFIRTRTRFYEQYF. Written as DNA, the CDR3 is TGTGCCAGCAGCTTTATCCGTACCCGGACTAGGTTCTACGAGCAGTACTTC.